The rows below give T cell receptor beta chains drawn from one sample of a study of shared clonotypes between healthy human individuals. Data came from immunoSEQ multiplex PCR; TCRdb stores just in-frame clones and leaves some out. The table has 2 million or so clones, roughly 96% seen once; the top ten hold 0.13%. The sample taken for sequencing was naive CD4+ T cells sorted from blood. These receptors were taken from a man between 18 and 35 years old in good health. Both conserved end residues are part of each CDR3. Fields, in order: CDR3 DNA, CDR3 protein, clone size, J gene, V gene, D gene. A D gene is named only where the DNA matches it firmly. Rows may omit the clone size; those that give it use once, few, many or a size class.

TGTGCCAGCAGTGCTGGTGCGAACACCGGGGAGCTGTTTTTT CASSAGANTGELFF - TRBJ2-2 TRBV2 -
TGTGCCAGCACCCGCCGGGAGAGCGGGGGGCGCGAGCAGTTCTTC CASTRRESGGREQFF - TRBJ2-1 TRBV28 TRBD2
TGTGCCAGCAGTTACTCATGGGGACCCTCCTATGGCTACACCTTC CASSYSWGPSYGYTF - TRBJ1-2 TRBV6-5 -
TGTGCCAGCAGCGACGGGCCAGCTGGCTATGGCTACACCTTC CASSDGPAGYGYTF - TRBJ1-2 TRBV7-2 -
TGTGCCTGGAGGAACAGTCTGAACACTGAAGCTTTCTTT CAWRNSLNTEAFF - TRBJ1-1 TRBV30 -
TGTGCCAGTAGGCAAAGGCTTTTAGGATCTGATTCACCCCTCCACTTT CASRQRLLGSDSPLHF - TRBJ1-6 TRBV19 -
TGCGCCAGCAGTCCCGGACAGGCCAATCAGCCCCAGCATTTT CASSPGQANQPQHF - TRBJ1-5 TRBV10-2 TRBD1
TGCGCCAGCAGCCAAGATGTACAGGCGAACGAGCAGTACTTC CASSQDVQANEQYF - TRBJ2-7 TRBV4-1 -
TGTGCCAGCAGTGCCTCAGGAGTCTCCGGGGAGCTGTTTTTT CASSASGVSGELFF - TRBJ2-2 TRBV6-4 -
TGCGCCAGCAGTTTAGGGGGCTCCCTGGAAGAGACCCAGTACTTC CASSLGGSLEETQYF - TRBJ2-5 TRBV5-1 TRBD1
TGCGCCAGCAGCTTGGCCCTGACTAGCCCCTCGGAGCAGTACTTC CASSLALTSPSEQYF - TRBJ2-7 TRBV5-1 TRBD2
TGTGCCAGCAGCCAACAGGAGATTTCTAACTATGGCTACACCTTC CASSQQEISNYGYTF few TRBJ1-2 TRBV4-2 -
TGCGCCAGCAGCTTGGACGGGACAGGGCTCTACAATGAGCAGTTCTTC CASSLDGTGLYNEQFF - TRBJ2-1 TRBV5-1 TRBD1
TGTGCCACCGGGGCTAGCGGGAGCCTAGAGACCCAGTACTTC CATGASGSLETQYF - TRBJ2-5 TRBV27 TRBD2
TGTGCCAGCAGTTTAGATATGCGGACAGGCTCCTACAATGAGCAGTTCTTC CASSLDMRTGSYNEQFF - TRBJ2-1 TRBV28 TRBD1
TGCGCCAGCAGCCAAGATCGAGGCTTTTACAATGAGCAGTTCTTC CASSQDRGFYNEQFF - TRBJ2-1 TRBV4-3 -
TGTGCCAGCCTCGAAGGAGGGGACACTGAAGCTTTCTTT CASLEGGDTEAFF once TRBJ1-1 TRBV6-1 -
TGTGCCAGTAGTATTCTGTCCTCGTCGAACACCGGGGAGCTGTTTTTT CASSILSSSNTGELFF - TRBJ2-2 TRBV19 -
TGTGCCAGCAGCTTCAAGGCAGGGTCCTACGAGCAGTACTTC CASSFKAGSYEQYF - TRBJ2-7 TRBV7-2 -
TGTGCCAGCAGTGTCCAGGGCGGCTACACCTTC CASSVQGGYTF - TRBJ1-2 TRBV6-1 -
TGCGCCAGCAGCCGGGACACCAACCCTGAGGGCTACACCTTC CASSRDTNPEGYTF - TRBJ1-2 TRBV5-1 -
TGTGCCAGCTCACCATTTGACCCCCCGCGAGGAAACACCATATATTTT CASSPFDPPRGNTIYF - TRBJ1-3 TRBV18 -
TGTGCCTGGAGTGTTTTCGGGAACACCATATATTTT CAWSVFGNTIYF - TRBJ1-3 TRBV30 -
TGCGCCAGCAGCCAAGATATTCGGGGAAAGCAGTACTTC CASSQDIRGKQYF once TRBJ2-7 TRBV4-3 -
TGTGCCAGCAGTTCGAACACAGGGGGCGTGACCTACGAGCAGTACTTC CASSSNTGGVTYEQYF - TRBJ2-7 TRBV6-6 TRBD1
TGTGCCAGCAGCTCTAGGGGCGGTAGAGCTGAGCAGTACTTC CASSSRGGRAEQYF - TRBJ2-7 TRBV7-2 -
TGTGCCAGCAGCACACGAACCTCTGGAAACACCATATATTTT CASSTRTSGNTIYF few TRBJ1-3 TRBV28 -
TGCGCCAGCACTCCTTTACGGAGGGAGGAGAGGAAAGAGACCCAGTACTTC CASTPLRREERKETQYF - TRBJ2-5 TRBV10-1 -
TGCGCCAGCAGCGGGCGGGAGGGTACAGATACGCAGTATTTT CASSGREGTDTQYF - TRBJ2-3 TRBV4-1 TRBD2
TGCGCCAGCAGCCTACCGACAGATGGCTACACCTTC CASSLPTDGYTF - TRBJ1-2 TRBV5-1 -
TGCGCCAGCAGTACTAGCGGCCGCGTCAATGAGCAGTTCTTC CASSTSGRVNEQFF once TRBJ2-1 TRBV10-1 TRBD2
TGTGCCAGCAGTTCCTTGGCTTCGGGCTGGGAGACCCAGTACTTC CASSSLASGWETQYF - TRBJ2-5 TRBV27 -
TGTGCCAGTACCAGGGGGAGGAACACTGAAGCTTTCTTT CASTRGRNTEAFF - TRBJ1-1 TRBV6-5 TRBD1
TGTGCCAGCAGCTTAACAGGGAACACCGGGGAGCTGTTTTTT CASSLTGNTGELFF - TRBJ2-2 TRBV7-3 -
TGTGCCATCAGTGAGTCCTTTTACGAGCAGTACTTC CAISESFYEQYF - TRBJ2-7 TRBV10-3 -
TGTGCCAGCAGCTTAGATTTCTGGGGCAGACAAGAGACCCAGTACTTC CASSLDFWGRQETQYF - TRBJ2-5 TRBV11-3 -
TGTGCCAGCAGTGGAAGGGGACAGGACTATGGCTACACCTTC CASSGRGQDYGYTF - TRBJ1-2 TRBV6-1 TRBD1
TGTGCCAGCAGCTTACCCCTAAGACCCTACGAGCAGTACTTC CASSLPLRPYEQYF - TRBJ2-7 TRBV7-2 -
TGTGCCTGGAGTGATCGGAACACCATATATTTT CAWSDRNTIYF - TRBJ1-3 TRBV30 -
TGTGCCAGCAGCTTAATGGTAGCGGGGAACCAAGAGACCCAGTACTTC CASSLMVAGNQETQYF - TRBJ2-5 TRBV7-8 TRBD2
TGTGCCAGCAGTGAAGCTACAGGGGGCTGGTCCACTGAAGCTTTCTTT CASSEATGGWSTEAFF - TRBJ1-1 TRBV6-1 TRBD1
TGTGCCAGCATAAAGTCTTCAGGGGAAGGGGAAAAACTGTTTTTT CASIKSSGEGEKLFF - TRBJ1-4 TRBV2 -
TGTGCCAGCAGGGCGGGAGGGGCTCCACCCCTCCACTTT CASRAGGAPPLHF few TRBJ1-6 TRBV28 -
TGTGCCAGCAGCCAGTTTGGAGGGACAGCGTCTAACTATGGCTACACCTTC CASSQFGGTASNYGYTF - TRBJ1-2 TRBV16 TRBD1
TGTGCCAGCAGTTACCCCACTGACTCTGGAAACACCATATATTTT CASSYPTDSGNTIYF - TRBJ1-3 TRBV6-6 -
TGTGCCAGCAGCTTAGCGCGAGGGACTGAAGCTTTCTTT CASSLARGTEAFF - TRBJ1-1 TRBV7-9 -
TGCGCCAGCAGCACCGAAGGGACCCAGTACTTC CASSTEGTQYF - TRBJ2-5 TRBV5-1 -
TGTGCCAGCGGAGTGAGGGAGCTGTTTTTT CASGVRELFF - TRBJ2-2 TRBV2 -
TGCAGTGCTAGAGACTACAATGAGCAGTTCTTC CSARDYNEQFF - TRBJ2-1 TRBV20-1 -
TGTGCCAGTAATGAAGGCGGAGGCTACACCTTC CASNEGGGYTF few TRBJ1-2 TRBV19 -
TGCGCCAGCAGCTTGGTACAGGGGACGGCTTACACCTTC CASSLVQGTAYTF - TRBJ1-2 TRBV5-1 TRBD1
TGCGCCAGCAGCCAGGCTCCTAGCGGGAGGACCTTTAACAATGAGCAGTTCTTC CASSQAPSGRTFNNEQFF - TRBJ2-1 TRBV4-1 TRBD2